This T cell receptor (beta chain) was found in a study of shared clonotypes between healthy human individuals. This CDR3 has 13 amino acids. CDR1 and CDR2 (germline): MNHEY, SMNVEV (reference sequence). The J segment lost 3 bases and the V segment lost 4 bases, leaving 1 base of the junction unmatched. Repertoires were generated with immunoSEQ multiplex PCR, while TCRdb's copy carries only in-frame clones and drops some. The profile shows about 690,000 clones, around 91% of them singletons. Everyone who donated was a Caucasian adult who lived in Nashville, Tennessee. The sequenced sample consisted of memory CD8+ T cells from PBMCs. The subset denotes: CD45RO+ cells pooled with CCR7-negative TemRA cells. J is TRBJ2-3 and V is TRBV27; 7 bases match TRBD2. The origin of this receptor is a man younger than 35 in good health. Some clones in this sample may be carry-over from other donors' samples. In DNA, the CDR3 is TGTGCCAGCAGTTCGCGGGAGACAGATACGCAGTATTTT. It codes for CASSSRETDTQYF.